Below are 29 T cell receptor beta chains sequenced from a single sample in a study of early T cells in non-severe SARS-CoV-2 infection. In TCRdb, the 5' RACE reads were re-called with MiXCR into one record per CDR3 protein. The repertoire holds 30,000 or so distinct CDR3 sequences, with around 7% as singletons. Material: whole blood. These receptors were taken from an adult who was a healthcare worker with PCR-confirmed SARS-CoV-2 infection or an uninfected control (not recorded which).

The V call is TRBV5-1, the J call TRBJ1-5; 10 bases fit TRBD1. The length of the CDR3 is 14 residues. Germline-derived CDR1 and CDR2 are SGHRS and YFSETQ. V shed 4 bases, J shed 5 bases, and the junction held 3 bases outside the gene matches. The CDR3 loop reads CASSEGTGDQPQHF. CDR3 in DNA: TGCGCCAGCAGCGAAGGGACAGGGGATCAGCCCCAGCATTTT. Supplemented by reference TRBV5-1 and TRBJ1-5, the full variable domain reads KAGVTQTPRYLIKTRGQQVTLSCSPISGHRSVSWYQQTPGQGLQFLFEYFSETQRNKGNFPGRFSGRQFSNSRSEMNVSTLELGDSALYLCASSEGTGDQPQHFGDGTRLSIL.

The sample holds many counts of this clonotype. This sequence joins TRBV20-1 and TRBJ2-5; 8 bases fit TRBD2. V lost 5 bases, J lost 5 bases, and 10 bases stayed unmatched. The CDR3 loop spans 14 amino acids. Germline CDR1 is DFQATT and CDR2 is SNEGSKA (reference sequence). The CDR3: CSAPTSGIGETQYF. The CDR3 coding sequence is TGCAGTGCTCCTACTAGCGGCATAGGGGAGACCCAGTACTTC.

This clonotype came up many times. The CDR3 DNA reads TGTGCCAGCAGCTACGCGAACACCGGGGAGCTGTTTTTT. It encodes CASSYANTGELFF. The chain uses TRBV11-3 and TRBJ2-2; D not resolved. Germline V gives CDR1 SGHNT, CDR2 YENEEA. V lost 4 bases, J lost 0 bases, and 3 bases lay in between. This CDR3 has 13 residues.

This clonotype was counted ten times or more. The chain links TRBV5-1 to TRBJ2-2; either TRBD1 or TRBD2 may supply D (5 bases each). Germline assignment: CDR1 SGHRS and CDR2 YFSETQ. This CDR3 is built from 16 residues. Trimming pared 3 bases from V and 0 bases from J, leaving 12 bases between. CDR3 protein: CASSSTGTANTGELFF. CDR3 sequence (DNA): TGCGCCAGCAGCTCCACGGGGACGGCGAACACCGGGGAGCTGTTTTTT.

The V gene is TRBV28, the J gene TRBJ1-2; no clear D. The CDR3 runs 14 residues. V shed 5 bases and J shed 3 bases, with 13 bases lying between them. Germline assignment: CDR1 MDHEN and CDR2 SYDVKM. The CDR3 loop is CASSLTGGYYGYTF. The CDR3 nucleotides read TGTGCCAGCAGTCTCACTGGCGGCTACTATGGCTACACCTTC.

The rearrangement links TRBV11-2 to TRBJ2-5, with D perhaps being TRBD1 or TRBD2 (5 bases each). CDR3 length: 13 residues. Germline CDR1 reads SGHAT; CDR2 reads FQNNGV. Trimming left V 3 bases short and J 3 bases short, with 8 bases between. The CDR3 DNA reads TGTGCCAGCAGCTTTGGGGGTGAAGAGACCCAGTACTTC. Protein product: CASSFGGEETQYF.

This clonotype was seen ten or more times. The gene calls are TRBV6-1 and TRBJ1-1; D is undetermined. Trimming shortened V by 0 bases and J by 6 bases, and 8 bases separated the two germline ends. CDR1 and CDR2 (germline): MNHNS, SASEGT. This CDR3 region has 13 residues. CDR3 coding DNA: TGTGCCAGCAGTGAAGCGGGAGGGCCTGAAGCTTTCTTT. Its translation: CASSEAGGPEAFF.

This clonotype was found many times. DNA for the CDR3: TGTGCCAGCAGCCCCGGGACAGCTAACACTGAAGCTTTCTTT. As protein: CASSPGTANTEAFF. The chain joins TRBV7-9 to TRBJ1-1, with 7 bases that match TRBD1. This CDR3 has 14 residues. Germline lookup yields CDR1 SEHNR and CDR2 FQNEAQ (reference sequence). V trimming: 5 bases; J trimming: 2 bases; junction bases outside the gene matches: 5. Looking up the rest from reference TRBV7-9 and TRBJ1-1 gives the full variable domain: DTGVSQNPRHKITKRGQNVTFRCDPISEHNRLYWYRQTLGQGPEFLTYFQNEAQLEKSRLLSDRFSAERPKGSFSTLEIQRTEQGDSAMYLCASSPGTANTEAFFGQGTRLTVV.

Many counts were recorded for this clonotype. The chain joins TRBV28 to TRBJ2-3; 7 bases fit TRBD2. The CDR3 contains 14 residues. Germline V lookup: CDR1 MDHEN, CDR2 SYDVKM. With V trimmed by 6 bases and J by 6 bases, 9 bases remained unmatched. The CDR3: CASSRAGSEDTQYF. The DNA for the CDR3 is TGTGCCAGCAGCCGAGCGGGATCGGAGGATACGCAGTATTTT.

This clonotype has ten or more counts. V is TRBV12-3 or TRBV12-4 and J is TRBJ2-3; D might be TRBD1 or TRBD2, each matching 6 bases. With 8 bases removed from V and 3 bases from J, the gap between germline ends came to 18 bases. The CDR3 is made up of 15 amino acids. The CDR3 here is CASLRGPTLTDTQYF. The CDR3 DNA sequence: TGTGCCAGCCTCCGGGGGCCTACATTGACAGATACGCAGTATTTT.

In this sample, this clonotype turned up many times. The V gene is TRBV12-3 or TRBV12-4, the J gene TRBJ1-5, with 7 bases aligning to TRBD1. CDR3 length equals 13 residues. V dropped 6 bases and J dropped 8; count of bases not matched to a gene: 7. CDR3 amino acids: CASSSGGRKPQHF. CDR3 nucleotide sequence: TGTGCCAGCAGCTCAGGGGGTAGGAAGCCCCAGCATTTT.

This clonotype was observed at least ten times. This chain connects TRBV2 to TRBJ2-7; TRBD2 is a possible D gene (5 bases). The CDR3 is made up of 12 amino acids. The ends were cut back, 6 bases at V and 5 bases at J, with 11 bases in the middle. CDR1 is SNHLY and CDR2 is FYNNEI in the germline V gene. Written as DNA, the CDR3 is TGTGCCAGCAGAGAGTCCGGGGACGAGCAGTACTTC. Its translation: CASRESGDEQYF.

This clonotype was seen ten or more times. This chain uses TRBV20-1 with TRBJ1-5; D gene uncertain. Trimming removed 5 bases from V and 0 bases from J, with 11 bases in between. The CDR3 length is 14 residues. The germline V gene has CDR1 DFQATT and CDR2 SNEGSKA (reference sequence). The CDR3: CSASRAVSNQPQHF. The CDR3 bases are TGCAGTGCTTCCCGGGCAGTTAGCAATCAGCCCCAGCATTTT.

This clonotype was counted at least ten times. V usage is TRBV27 and J usage is TRBJ1-5; no definite D call. The germline gives CDR1 MNHEY, CDR2 SMNVEV (reference sequence). The CDR3 extends over 13 amino acids. Trimming left V 5 bases short and J 4 bases short, with 9 bases between. The CDR3, as DNA: TGTGCCAGCAGTCTACAGTTAAATCAGCCCCAGCATTTT. Residues: CASSLQLNQPQHF.

CDR3 in DNA: TGCGCCAGCAGCTTGTCATGGGGTTACGAGCAGTACTTC. Translation: CASSLSWGYEQYF. The chain uses TRBV5-1 and TRBJ2-7, with no clear D. The CDR3 length is 13 residues. Germline CDR1 and CDR2: SGHRS and YFSETQ. The germline V and J ends were trimmed by 1 base and 4 bases, with 9 bases remaining between them.

This clonotype was seen at least ten times. The V call is TRBV5-6, the J call TRBJ2-5; no firm D call. Germline values: CDR1 SGHDT, CDR2 YYEEEE. V lost 4 bases, J lost 2 bases, and 9 bases lay in between. The CDR3 runs 13 residues. In nucleotides, the CDR3 is TGTGCCAGCAGCCCCATCTCTCAAGAGACCCAGTACTTC. It codes for CASSPISQETQYF.

The V call is TRBV9, the J call TRBJ2-3; possible D gene TRBD1, 6 bases. Trimming removed 0 bases at V and 4 bases at J, with 9 bases between. The CDR3 covers 14 residues. Germline V gene data show CDR1 as SGDLS and CDR2 as YYNGEE. CDR3 in DNA: TGTGCCAGCAGCGTAGGGAACAGGGCAGATACGCAGTATTTT. Translated, it gives CASSVGNRADTQYF.

In its sample, this clonotype was seen many times. CDR3 region: CASSLAFTGSFYEQYF. The CDR3 coding sequence is TGTGCCAGCAGCTTAGCGTTTACGGGATCCTTCTACGAGCAGTACTTC. The chain recombines TRBV7-2 with TRBJ2-7; possible D gene TRBD2, 5 bases. This CDR3 spans 16 amino acids. V dropped 0 bases and J dropped 3 bases, with 15 bases sitting between them. Germline loops: CDR1 SGHTA, CDR2 FQGNSA.

The V gene is TRBV7-3, the J gene TRBJ2-3, with a weak D call TRBD2 (5 bases). In germline, CDR1 is SGHTA, CDR2 FQGTGA. Trimming pared 5 bases from V and 2 bases from J, leaving 11 bases between. CDR3 length equals 14 residues. For the CDR3, the DNA is TGTGCCAGCAGCGCTGGCGACTACACAGATACGCAGTATTTT. Translating it yields CASSAGDYTDTQYF.

This clonotype has a count of ten or more. The rearrangement uses TRBV27 and TRBJ2-1, with 15 bases that match TRBD2. This CDR3 contains 19 residues. V trimming: 5 bases; J trimming: 4 bases; junction bases outside the gene matches: 12. CDR1 MNHEY and CDR2 SMNVEV come from the germline V gene (reference sequence). The DNA of the CDR3 is TGTGCCAGCAGTCAAGCTGGACTAGCGGGGGGGGCCCTTTACAATGAGCAGTTCTTC. It is translated as CASSQAGLAGGALYNEQFF.

The chain uses TRBV7-9 and TRBJ2-1; no definite D call. Trimming left V 4 bases short and J 15 bases short, with 16 bases between. CDR1 is SEHNR and CDR2 is FQNEAQ in the germline V gene (reference sequence). This CDR3 has 12 amino acids. CDR3: CASSSPTGIRFF. The DNA for the CDR3 is TGTGCCAGCAGCTCCCCAACGGGTATCCGGTTCTTC. Using reference TRBV7-9 and TRBJ2-1 for the parts outside the CDR3, the full variable domain is DTGVSQNPRHKITKRGQNVTFRCDPISEHNRLYWYRQTLGQGPEFLTYFQNEAQLEKSRLLSDRFSAERPKGSFSTLEIQRTEQGDSAMYLCASSSPTGIRFFGPGTRLTVL.

This clonotype was recorded many times. The chain is built from TRBV9 and TRBJ1-2; no definite D call. The CDR3 runs to 14 residues. The V gene lost 0 bases and the J gene lost 8 bases, with 14 bases spanning the gap. Germline CDR1 SGDLS, CDR2 YYNGEE. The CDR3 DNA follows: TGTGCCAGCAGCGTAGCTGCGGCAGTCGGGGGCTACACCTTC. Translation gives CASSVAAAVGGYTF.

This clonotype has at least ten counts. The chain couples TRBV4-1 to TRBJ2-1, with unresolved D. V was shortened by 1 base and J by 8 bases, with 12 bases between the two germline ends. This CDR3 spans 14 amino acids. Germline assignment: CDR1 MGHRA and CDR2 YSYEKL. CDR3 loop: CASSQVSGTDEQFF. The DNA of the CDR3 is TGCGCCAGCAGCCAAGTGTCAGGTACGGATGAGCAGTTCTTC.

This clonotype was seen at least ten times. The rearrangement links TRBV7-9 to TRBJ1-6, with TRBD1 matching over 10 bases. CDR1 SEHNR and CDR2 FQNEAQ come from the germline V gene (reference sequence). The CDR3 extends over 14 amino acids. Trimming removed 5 bases from V and 10 bases from J; junction bases left unmatched: 5. As DNA, the CDR3 is TGTGCCAGCAGCACCGGGACAGGGGTCTCACCCCTCCACTTT. Its translation is CASSTGTGVSPLHF.

This clonotype was seen at least ten times. The chain joins TRBV6-2 or TRBV6-3 to TRBJ2-3; perhaps TRBD1 as D (5 bases). The CDR3 contains 13 residues. Trimming removed 7 bases from V and 4 bases from J, with 12 bases in between. Germline V gene data show CDR1 as MNHEY and CDR2 as SVGEGT. DNA for the CDR3: TGTGCCAGCACTGGACACACCTCAGATACGCAGTATTTT. Residues: CASTGHTSDTQYF.

Many counts were recorded for this clonotype. The chain combines TRBV19 with TRBJ1-5; the match to TRBD1 covers 8 bases. The CDR3 is made up of 14 amino acids. Germline CDR1 and CDR2: LNHDA and SQIVND (reference sequence). The J segment lost 2 bases and the V segment lost 5 bases, leaving 2 bases of the junction unmatched. The CDR3 nucleotides are TGTGCCAGTAGTGACAGGGGTGGCAATCAGCCCCAGCATTTT. Amino acid sequence: CASSDRGGNQPQHF.

The chain is built from TRBV2 and TRBJ1-3; D unresolved. CDR3 length: 14 amino acids. Germline V lookup: CDR1 SNHLY, CDR2 FYNNEI. Deletions cut 6 bases from V and 0 bases from J, with 9 bases between. CDR3 DNA: TGTGCCAGCAGCGACGAGTCCTCTGGAAACACCATATATTTT. Translation: CASSDESSGNTIYF.

V usage is TRBV9 and J usage is TRBJ2-7, with TRBD1 identical over 8 bases. The CDR3 totals 14 residues. V trimming: 3 bases; J trimming: 3 bases; junction bases outside the gene matches: 5. CDR1 SGDLS and CDR2 YYNGEE come from the germline V gene. CDR3 in DNA: TGTGCCAGCAGCGCCCCGGGACAGGACTACGAGCAGTACTTC. Translated, it gives CASSAPGQDYEQYF. Variable domain in full (rest from reference TRBV9 and TRBJ2-7): DSGVTQTPKHLITATGQRVTLRCSPRSGDLSVYWYQQSLDQGLQFLIQYYNGEERAKGNILERFSAQQFPDLHSELNLSSLELGDSALYFCASSAPGQDYEQYFGPGTRLTVT.

This clonotype was observed at least ten times. The chain carries TRBV6-4 and TRBJ2-1, with 7 bases fitting TRBD1. The CDR3 is 13 amino acids. Germline V gene sequence: CDR1 MRHNA, CDR2 SNTAGT. Unmatched junction bases numbered 3, after V lost 3 bases and J lost 7 bases. DNA of the CDR3: TGTGCCAGCAGTGAGGGGACAGAGAATGAGCAGTTCTTC. Amino acid sequence: CASSEGTENEQFF.